One and the same sample provided the 32 T cell receptor beta chains below, sequenced in a study of cytomegalovirus exposure and HLA in healthy donors. Sequencing used immunoSEQ multiplex PCR; TCRdb keeps in-frame clones, though not all of them. The table lists about 120,000 clones, around nine tenths of them singletons, with about 6.9% in the top ten. The specimen sequenced was PBMCs. The receptors were sampled from a woman between 18 and 29 years old in good health and CMV-seropositive.

The chain has TRBV28 and TRBJ2-1; D not certain. The germline CDR1 and CDR2 sequences are MDHEN and SYDVKM. The CDR3 has 12 amino acids. V was pared by 3 bases and J by 9 bases, with 9 bases between. CDR3 sequence: CASSFDRGEQFF. CDR3 sequence (DNA): TGTGCCAGCAGTTTTGACCGCGGTGAGCAGTTCTTC.

A single count supports this clone. This chain links TRBV7-9 with TRBJ1-1, with 8 bases fitting TRBD1. The CDR3 sequence is 13 residues long. Germline V lookup: CDR1 SEHNR, CDR2 FQNEAQ (reference sequence). J lost 9 bases, V lost 4 bases, and 7 bases had no gene match. The CDR3 region is CASSSLGTGQAFF. Written as DNA, the CDR3 is TGTGCCAGCAGCTCTCTTGGGACAGGTCAAGCTTTCTTT.

This chain connects TRBV7-9 to TRBJ1-2; 8 nucleotides line up with TRBD1. The CDR3 length is 16 residues. The V gene's germline CDR1 is SEHNR and CDR2 FQNEAQ (reference sequence). V was pared by 0 bases and J by 6 bases, with 9 bases of the junction left unmatched. This CDR3 is CASSLAKWSTGDGYTF. The CDR3 DNA follows: TGTGCCAGCAGCTTAGCGAAGTGGTCGACAGGGGATGGCTACACCTTC.

The chain has TRBV25-1 and TRBJ2-6; D is possibly TRBD1 (5 bases). The V end lost 3 bases, the J end lost 2 bases, and 11 bases lay between the germline ends. In germline, CDR1 is MGHDK, CDR2 SYGVNS. The CDR3 has 16 amino acids. CDR3: CASSEGHRTGANVLTF. The CDR3 DNA is TGTGCCAGCAGTGAGGGGCATCGTACTGGGGCCAACGTCCTGACTTTC.

Only one count was recorded for this clone. V gene TRBV30 combines with J gene TRBJ1-3, with TRBD1 identical over 8 bases. The CDR3 runs 13 residues. CDR1 GTSNPN and CDR2 SVGIG come from the germline V gene (reference sequence). V shed 3 bases and J 2 bases; nucleotides not matched to a gene: 0. The CDR3, as DNA: TGTGCCTGGAGACAGGGGGCTGGAAACACCATATATTTT. It yields the protein CAWRQGAGNTIYF.

The V and J genes are TRBV7-6 and TRBJ1-1; maybe TRBD1 (5 bases). The germline V gene has CDR1 SGHVS and CDR2 FNYEAQ. V was cut by 5 bases and J by 1 base, with 8 bases left in between. The CDR3 totals 13 residues. CDR3 residues: CASSLRGNTEAFF. The DNA of the CDR3 is TGTGCCAGCAGCCTTAGGGGGAACACTGAAGCTTTCTTT.

This clone was detected only a few times. The chain links TRBV6-5 to TRBJ1-1; possibly TRBD1 for D (5 bases). The germline V and J ends were trimmed by 2 bases and 4 bases, with 14 bases remaining between them. Looked up from germline, CDR1 is MNHEY and CDR2 is SVGAGI. This CDR3 comprises 15 residues. The CDR3 protein is CASSYASGPTTEAFF. DNA for the CDR3: TGTGCCAGCAGTTACGCCTCAGGGCCGACCACTGAAGCTTTCTTT.

V is TRBV6-5 and J is TRBJ1-5; D unresolved. Trimming removed 0 bases at V and 7 bases at J, with 13 bases between. This CDR3 spans 15 amino acids. Germline V gene lookup returns CDR1 MNHEY and CDR2 SVGAGI. In nucleotides, the CDR3 is TGTGCCAGCAGTTACTCGGGGAGCAATCAACAGCCCCAGCATTTT. Its protein product is CASSYSGSNQQPQHF.

This clone was seen only once. The chain uses TRBV16 and TRBJ2-1, with 7 bases identical to TRBD1. Germline CDR1 and CDR2: KGHSY and FQNENV. The CDR3 spans 16 residues. Trimming at V came to 2 bases and at J to 8 bases, leaving 12 bases not matched to a gene. The CDR3 region is CASSQASGTARYEQFF. The CDR3 DNA is TGTGCCAGCAGCCAAGCTTCCGGGACAGCCCGTTATGAGCAGTTCTTC. The entire variable domain, with the rest obtained from reference TRBV16 and TRBJ2-1, is as follows: GEEVAQTPKHLVRGEGQKAKLYCAPIKGHSYVFWYQQVLKNEFKFLISFQNENVFDETGMPKERFSAKCLPNSPCSLEIQATKLEDSAVYFCASSQASGTARYEQFFGPGTRLTVL.

This clone has only one observation. The rearrangement joins TRBV6-1 to TRBJ2-1, with TRBD2 as a possible D gene (5 bases). The CDR3 totals 13 residues. Germline CDR1 and CDR2: MNHNS and SASEGT. Trimming pared 5 bases from V and 5 bases from J, leaving 10 bases between. The CDR3 nucleotides are TGTGCCAGCAGTTCCGGACTCCACAATGAGCAGTTCTTC. It specifies CASSSGLHNEQFF.

The chain is built from TRBV5-1 and TRBJ2-2; D is unclear. This CDR3 has 15 residues. Germline values: CDR1 SGHRS, CDR2 YFSETQ. Trimming removed 0 bases from V and 1 base from J, with 7 bases in between. CDR3 protein: CASSLGAVNTGELFF. CDR3 sequence (DNA): TGCGCCAGCAGCTTGGGGGCAGTGAACACCGGGGAGCTGTTTTTT.

The chain carries TRBV5-6 and TRBJ1-2; D uncertain. Looked up from germline, CDR1 is SGHDT and CDR2 is YYEEEE. V lost 0 bases, J lost 1 base, and 13 bases lay in between. The CDR3 runs to 16 residues. The chain's CDR3 is CASSLVPDGYNYGYTF. The CDR3, as DNA: TGTGCCAGCAGCTTGGTTCCCGACGGGTATAACTATGGCTACACCTTC.

In nucleotides, the CDR3 is TGTGCCAGCTCACGGACAGAGTATCAGCCCCAGCATTTT. The encoded protein is CASSRTEYQPQHF. The chain combines TRBV18 with TRBJ1-5; tentatively, D is TRBD1 (6 bases). The CDR3 has 13 residues. The V end lost 4 bases, the J end lost 5 bases, and 9 bases lay between the germline ends. Germline loops: CDR1 KGHSH, CDR2 LQKENI.

The sample holds a few counts of this clone. CDR3 protein: CASSADRHPNYGYTF. CDR3 bases: TGTGCCAGCAGTGCCGACAGACACCCTAACTATGGCTACACCTTC. V gene TRBV6-1 combines with J gene TRBJ1-2; possibly TRBD1 for D (5 bases). Germline V CDR1 and CDR2: MNHNS, SASEGT. The CDR3 covers 15 residues. The V and J ends lost 4 bases and 0 bases respectively, with 12 bases between them.

The chain carries TRBV29-1 and TRBJ1-1; 8 bases line up with TRBD1. CDR1 and CDR2 (germline): SQVTM, ANQGSEA. The CDR3 is made up of 14 amino acids. V shed 7 bases and J 4 bases; nucleotides not matched to a gene: 11. The CDR3 loop reads CSAWTGRVGTEAFF. The CDR3 nucleotides are TGCAGCGCCTGGACAGGGAGGGTTGGCACTGAAGCTTTCTTT.

The V and J genes are TRBV4-3 and TRBJ2-5, with TRBD2 identical over 9 bases. Germline lookup yields CDR1 LGHNA and CDR2 YSLEER. The junction had 3 bases not matched to a gene; V was cut back by 2 bases and J by 2 bases. This CDR3 comprises 15 residues. This CDR3 reads CASSQQTSGQETQYF. The CDR3 coding sequence is TGCGCCAGCAGCCAACAGACTAGCGGACAAGAGACCCAGTACTTC.

This sequence joins TRBV28 and TRBJ2-3, with TRBD2 matching 12 bases. V shed 3 bases, J shed 3 bases, and the junction held 1 base outside the gene matches. CDR1 is MDHEN and CDR2 is SYDVKM in the germline V gene. The CDR3 contains 15 residues. CDR3 residues: CASSFLAGGTDTQYF. The CDR3 DNA reads as TGTGCCAGCAGTTTCCTAGCGGGAGGGACAGATACGCAGTATTTT.

The rearrangement joins TRBV2 to TRBJ1-1; TRBD1 might be the D (6 bases). V lost 6 bases and J lost 2, with 19 bases in between. The germline V gene has CDR1 SNHLY and CDR2 FYNNEI. The CDR3 has 16 amino acids. The CDR3 coding sequence is TGTGCCAGCAGGAGGGGGGGGCGCGGGGCCAACACTGAAGCTTTCTTT. It specifies CASRRGGRGANTEAFF.

This clone was seen only a few times. The chain employs TRBV9 and TRBJ2-5; 7 bases are shared with TRBD2. The germline V gene has CDR1 SGDLS and CDR2 YYNGEE. Trimming took 3 bases from V and 1 from J; bases not matched to a gene: 3. This CDR3 comprises 14 residues. The CDR3 region is CASSASGFQETQYF. The CDR3 DNA reads TGTGCCAGCAGCGCTAGCGGCTTCCAAGAGACCCAGTACTTC.

The V gene is TRBV5-6, the J gene TRBJ1-1, with TRBD1 as a possible D gene (6 bases). The CDR3 is 15 amino acids. V shed 1 base and J shed 1 base, with 11 bases lying between them. The V gene's germline CDR1 is SGHDT and CDR2 YYEEEE. Written as DNA, the CDR3 is TGTGCCAGCAGCTTGTACACAGGGACGAACACTGAAGCTTTCTTT. Translated, it gives CASSLYTGTNTEAFF.

This clone was detected only once. The CDR3, as DNA: TGTGCCAGCAGTGAGCCGGGGCGCGGAGGGGAGACCCAGTACTTC. Its translation is CASSEPGRGGETQYF. The chain joins TRBV25-1 to TRBJ2-5, with a tentative D call TRBD2 (6 bases). V was pared by 3 bases and J by 5 bases, with 16 bases between. The germline gives CDR1 MGHDK, CDR2 SYGVNS. CDR3 length: 15 residues.

This clone has only one observation. The rearrangement uses TRBV29-1 and TRBJ1-1; tentatively, D is TRBD1 (6 bases). CDR1 and CDR2 from the germline V gene are SQVTM and ANQGSEA. CDR3 length: 12 amino acids. V was trimmed by 7 bases and J by 2 bases, leaving 11 bases between them. CDR3 loop: CSAPGENTEAFF. The DNA of the CDR3 is TGCAGCGCCCCAGGGGAAAACACTGAAGCTTTCTTT.

V gene TRBV11-3 combines with J gene TRBJ1-5; 12 bases fit TRBD1. The CDR3 loop spans 14 amino acids. Germline CDR1 SGHNT, CDR2 YENEEA. The V segment lost 5 bases and the J segment 7 bases; nucleotides outside the gene matches: 3. CDR3 amino acids: CASSPGQGAQPQHF. In DNA, the CDR3 is TGTGCCAGCAGCCCGGGACAGGGGGCACAGCCCCAGCATTTT.

This rearrangement joins TRBV7-2 to TRBJ2-7; D remains ambiguous. Germline CDR1 reads SGHTA; CDR2 reads FQGNSA. With 5 bases removed from V and 4 bases from J, the gap between germline ends came to 6 bases. The CDR3 is 11 residues long. CDR3 protein: CASSLKYEQYF. Here the CDR3 DNA reads TGTGCCAGCAGCCTTAAATACGAGCAGTACTTC.

The chain combines TRBV18 with TRBJ2-5; no reliable D call. V was clipped by 4 bases and J by 2 bases, with 5 bases between them. CDR1 is KGHSH and CDR2 is LQKENI in the germline V gene. The CDR3 has 12 residues. CDR3 sequence reads: CASSREQETQYF. CDR3 bases: TGTGCCAGCTCACGCGAACAAGAGACCCAGTACTTC.

The genes are TRBV7-6 and TRBJ2-7, with D possibly TRBD1 on 6 matching bases. This CDR3 is 17 amino acids long. Deletions cut 5 bases from V and 0 bases from J, with 20 bases between. The germline V gene encodes CDR1 SGHVS and CDR2 FNYEAQ. CDR3 residues: CASSPLRDRSHSYEQYF. The CDR3 DNA reads as TGTGCCAGCAGCCCCCTTCGCGACAGGTCCCACTCCTACGAGCAGTACTTC.

J is TRBJ1-1 and V is TRBV4-3; a possible D gene is TRBD1 (6 bases). This CDR3 has 18 residues. The V gene lost 0 bases and the J gene lost 4 bases, with 21 bases spanning the gap. Per the germline V gene, CDR1 is LGHNA and CDR2 is YSLEER. This CDR3 is CASSQELMRTGLGTEAFF. CDR3 bases: TGCGCCAGCAGCCAAGAATTGATGCGTACAGGGTTGGGCACTGAAGCTTTCTTT.

CDR3 sequence (DNA): TGTGCCAGCAGCAGACAGGGGCTGAGTGAAAAACTGTTTTTT. Its translation: CASSRQGLSEKLFF. V usage is TRBV6-5 and J usage is TRBJ1-4, with TRBD1 matching 8 bases. CDR3 length equals 14 residues. Germline V gene sequence: CDR1 MNHEY, CDR2 SVGAGI. After removal of 6 bases from V and 7 bases from J, the junction contained 7 bases not matched to a gene.

V and J are TRBV4-2 and TRBJ1-4; D is possibly TRBD1 (5 bases). Deletions cut 0 bases from V and 6 bases from J, with 23 bases between. The V gene's germline CDR1 is LGHNA and CDR2 YNFKEQ. The CDR3 loop spans 19 amino acids. The CDR3: CASSQESIGRRREDEKLFF. Written as DNA, the CDR3 is TGTGCCAGCAGCCAAGAGAGTATCGGAAGGCGCAGGGAGGATGAAAAACTGTTTTTT.

This clone occurred once. The CDR3, as DNA: TGTGCCAGCAGCAGGGGGGGACAGGGTACCTACGAGCAGTACTTC. Translation gives CASSRGGQGTYEQYF. This chain connects TRBV7-2 to TRBJ2-7; 9 nucleotides agree with TRBD1. J was trimmed by 2 bases and V by 5 bases; bases with no gene match: 7. This CDR3 comprises 15 residues. Germline loops: CDR1 SGHTA, CDR2 FQGNSA.

This clone is a singleton in its sample. The chain recombines TRBV11-2 with TRBJ1-1, with no clear D. Looked up from germline, CDR1 is SGHAT and CDR2 is FQNNGV. Trimming pared 1 base from V and 0 bases from J, leaving 15 bases between. This CDR3 region has 17 residues. Here the CDR3 reads CASSLVRVGKLNTEAFF. The CDR3 nucleotides read TGTGCCAGCAGCTTAGTTCGAGTGGGCAAGCTGAACACTGAAGCTTTCTTT.

The gene calls are TRBV7-2 and TRBJ1-5; D may be TRBD1 (6 bases). Germline-derived CDR1 and CDR2 are SGHTA and FQGNSA. V lost 0 bases and J 4 bases, leaving 10 bases between the germline ends. The CDR3 sequence is 15 residues long. The CDR3: CASSLATGLNQPQHF. The CDR3, as DNA: TGTGCCAGCAGCTTAGCGACAGGACTGAATCAGCCCCAGCATTTT. Supplemented by reference TRBV7-2 and TRBJ1-5, the full variable domain reads GAGVSQSPSNKVTEKGKDVELRCDPISGHTALYWYRQSLGQGLEFLIYFQGNSAPDKSGLPSDRFSAERTGGSVSTLTIQRTQQEDSAVYLCASSLATGLNQPQHFGDGTRLSIL.